The 3 T cell receptor beta chains listed next were all sequenced from one sample in a study of breast tumors, draining lymph nodes, adjacent tissues. The lymph nodes were axillary draining lymph nodes from breast cancer patients. TCRdb re-derived calls from the multiplex PCR reads in MiXCR, one entry per CDR3 protein. Of some 140,000 distinct CDR3 sequences listed, approximately 21% are singletons. Sequencing input: axillary lymph node tissue. Receptor source: a female donor with breast cancer. Some clones in this sample may be carry-over from other donors' samples.

This clonotype occurred many times. The V and J genes are TRBV30 and TRBJ1-6; the D is unclear. CDR3 length equals 16 residues. Trimming left V 2 bases short and J 7 bases short, with 18 bases between. Germline loops: CDR1 GTSNPN, CDR2 SVGIG (reference sequence). The CDR3 sequence: CAWSHMGGLWNSPLHF. As DNA, the CDR3 is TGTGCCTGGAGTCATATGGGAGGGCTGTGGAATTCACCCCTCCACTTT.

In this sample, this clonotype turned up many times. The rearrangement links TRBV28 to TRBJ1-6; D remains ambiguous. Deletions cut 4 bases from V and 9 bases from J, with 34 bases between. The CDR3 is made up of 21 amino acids. Germline V lookup: CDR1 MDHEN, CDR2 SYDVKM. The CDR3 sequence: CASSSLLPGGPQERSGSPLHF. Here the CDR3 DNA reads TGTGCCAGCAGTTCCCTCCTTCCGGGAGGGCCACAAGAGCGATCAGGTTCACCCCTCCACTTT.

This clonotype was detected ten times or more. The chain has TRBV18 and TRBJ1-5; 7 nucleotides agree with TRBD1. In germline, CDR1 is KGHSH, CDR2 LQKENI. The CDR3 runs 15 residues. V shed 3 bases, J shed 3 bases, and the junction held 5 bases outside the gene matches. In DNA form, the CDR3 reads TGTGCCAGCTCACCCCAGGGACAGCTCAATCAGCCCCAGCATTTT. This encodes CASSPQGQLNQPQHF. Supplemented by reference TRBV18 and TRBJ1-5, the full variable domain reads NAGVMQNPRHLVRRRGQEARLRCSPMKGHSHVYWYRQLPEEGLKFMVYLQKENIIDESGMPKERFSAEFPKEGPSILRIQQVVRGDSAAYFCASSPQGQLNQPQHFGDGTRLSIL.